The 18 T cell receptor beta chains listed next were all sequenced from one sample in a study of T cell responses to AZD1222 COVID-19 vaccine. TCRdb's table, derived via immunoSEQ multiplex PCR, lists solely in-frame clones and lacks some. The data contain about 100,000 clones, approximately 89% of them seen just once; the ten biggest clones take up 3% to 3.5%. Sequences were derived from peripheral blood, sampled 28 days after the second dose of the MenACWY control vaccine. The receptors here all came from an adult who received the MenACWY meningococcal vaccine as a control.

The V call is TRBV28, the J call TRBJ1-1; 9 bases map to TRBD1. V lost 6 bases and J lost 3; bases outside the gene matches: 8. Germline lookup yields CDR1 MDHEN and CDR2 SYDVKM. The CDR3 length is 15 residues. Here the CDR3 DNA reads TGTGCCAGCAGACAGGGGGCAATGGAGGACACTGAAGCTTTCTTT. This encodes CASRQGAMEDTEAFF.

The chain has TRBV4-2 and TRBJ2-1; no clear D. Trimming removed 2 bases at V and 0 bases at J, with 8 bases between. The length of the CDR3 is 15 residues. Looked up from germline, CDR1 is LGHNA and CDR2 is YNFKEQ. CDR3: CASSQPVSSYNEQFF. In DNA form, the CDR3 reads TGTGCCAGCAGCCAACCGGTGTCCTCCTACAATGAGCAGTTCTTC.

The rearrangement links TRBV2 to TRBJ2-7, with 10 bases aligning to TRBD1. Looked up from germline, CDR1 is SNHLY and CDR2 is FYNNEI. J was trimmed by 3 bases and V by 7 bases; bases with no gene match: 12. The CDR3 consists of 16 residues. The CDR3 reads CASTYPTGTGVYEQYF. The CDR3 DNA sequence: TGTGCCAGCACCTACCCAACCGGGACAGGGGTCTACGAGCAGTACTTC.

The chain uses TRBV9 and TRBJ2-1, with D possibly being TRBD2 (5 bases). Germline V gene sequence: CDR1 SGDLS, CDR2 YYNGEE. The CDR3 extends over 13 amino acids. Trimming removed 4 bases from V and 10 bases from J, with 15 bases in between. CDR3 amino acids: CASSSPSLSEQFF. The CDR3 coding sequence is TGTGCCAGCAGCTCACCTAGCTTGAGCGAGCAGTTCTTC.

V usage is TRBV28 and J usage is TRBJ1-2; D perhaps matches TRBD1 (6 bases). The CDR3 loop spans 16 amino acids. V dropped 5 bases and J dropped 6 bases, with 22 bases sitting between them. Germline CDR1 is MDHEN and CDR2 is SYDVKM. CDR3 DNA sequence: TGTGCCAGCAGTACCCAGATGCAGGGGAGGATCCATGGCTACACCTTC. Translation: CASSTQMQGRIHGYTF.

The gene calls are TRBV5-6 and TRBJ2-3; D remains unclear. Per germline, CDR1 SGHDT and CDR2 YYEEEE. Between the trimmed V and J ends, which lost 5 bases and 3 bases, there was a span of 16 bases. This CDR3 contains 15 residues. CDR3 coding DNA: TGTGCCAGCAGTTCGACTGGGAAAAAGACAGATACGCAGTATTTT. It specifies CASSSTGKKTDTQYF. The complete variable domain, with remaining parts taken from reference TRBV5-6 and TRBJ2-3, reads DAGVTQSPTHLIKTRGQQVTLRCSPKSGHDTVSWYQQALGQGPQFIFQYYEEEERQRGNFPDRFSGHQFPNYSSELNVNALLLGDSALYLCASSSTGKKTDTQYFGPGTRLTVL.

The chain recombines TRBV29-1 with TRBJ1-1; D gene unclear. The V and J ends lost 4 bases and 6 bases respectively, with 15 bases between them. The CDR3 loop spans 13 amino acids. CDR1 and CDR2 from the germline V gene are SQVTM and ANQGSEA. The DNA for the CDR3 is TGCAGCGTTGGAGTTACGGCTCTTGCTGAAGCTTTCTTT. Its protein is CSVGVTALAEAFF.

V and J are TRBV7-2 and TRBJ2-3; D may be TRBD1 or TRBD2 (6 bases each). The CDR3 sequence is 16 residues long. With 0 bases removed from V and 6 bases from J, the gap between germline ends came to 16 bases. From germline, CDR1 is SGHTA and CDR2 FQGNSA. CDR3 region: CASSLASGGPRDTQYF. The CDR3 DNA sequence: TGTGCCAGCAGCTTAGCGAGTGGGGGGCCTCGTGATACGCAGTATTTT.

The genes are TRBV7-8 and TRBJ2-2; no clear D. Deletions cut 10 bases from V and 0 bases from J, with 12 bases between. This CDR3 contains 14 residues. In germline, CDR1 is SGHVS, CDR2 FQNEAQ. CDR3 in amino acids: CATPVQTNTGELFF. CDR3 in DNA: TGTGCCACACCGGTCCAGACGAACACCGGGGAGCTGTTTTTT.

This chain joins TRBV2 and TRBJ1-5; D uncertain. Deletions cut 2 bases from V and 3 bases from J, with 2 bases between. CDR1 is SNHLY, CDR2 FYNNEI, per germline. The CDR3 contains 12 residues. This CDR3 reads CASSEPNQPQHF. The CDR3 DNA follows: TGTGCCAGCAGTGAACCCAATCAGCCCCAGCATTTT.

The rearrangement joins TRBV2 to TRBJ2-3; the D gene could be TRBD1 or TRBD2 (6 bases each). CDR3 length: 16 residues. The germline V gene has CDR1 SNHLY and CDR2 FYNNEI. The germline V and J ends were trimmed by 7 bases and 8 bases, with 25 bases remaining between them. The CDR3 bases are TGTGCCAGCAACCCGGGGAATCCAACACGGGGGCTTACGCAGTATTTT. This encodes CASNPGNPTRGLTQYF.

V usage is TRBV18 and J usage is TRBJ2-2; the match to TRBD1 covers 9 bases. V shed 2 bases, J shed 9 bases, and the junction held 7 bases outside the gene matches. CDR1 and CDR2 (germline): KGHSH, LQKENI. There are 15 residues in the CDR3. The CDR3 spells CASSPGRDRDRELFF. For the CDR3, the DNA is TGTGCCAGCTCACCAGGCCGGGACAGGGATCGGGAGCTGTTTTTT. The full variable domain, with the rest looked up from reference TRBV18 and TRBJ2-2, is NAGVMQNPRHLVRRRGQEARLRCSPMKGHSHVYWYRQLPEEGLKFMVYLQKENIIDESGMPKERFSAEFPKEGPSILRIQQVVRGDSAAYFCASSPGRDRDRELFFGEGSRLTVL.

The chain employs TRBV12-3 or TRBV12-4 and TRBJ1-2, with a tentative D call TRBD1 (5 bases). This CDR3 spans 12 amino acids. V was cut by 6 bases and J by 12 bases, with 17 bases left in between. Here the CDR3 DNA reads TGTGCCAGCAGGAATAGGGCAGGGAGTAACACCTTC. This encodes CASRNRAGSNTF.

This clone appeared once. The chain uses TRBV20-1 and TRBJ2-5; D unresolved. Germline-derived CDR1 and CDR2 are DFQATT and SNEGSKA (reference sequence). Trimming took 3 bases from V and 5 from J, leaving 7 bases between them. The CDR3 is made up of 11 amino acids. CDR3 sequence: CSARPKETQYF. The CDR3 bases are TGCAGTGCTAGGCCGAAGGAGACCCAGTACTTC.

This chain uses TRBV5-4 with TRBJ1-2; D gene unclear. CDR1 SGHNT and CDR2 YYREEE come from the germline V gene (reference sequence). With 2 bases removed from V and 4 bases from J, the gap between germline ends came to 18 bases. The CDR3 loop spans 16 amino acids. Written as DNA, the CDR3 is TGTGCCAGCAGCTTAAGTGGCAGGCCCCAAATCTATGGCTACACCTTC. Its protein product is CASSLSGRPQIYGYTF. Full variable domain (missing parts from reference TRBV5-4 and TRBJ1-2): ETGVTQSPTHLIKTRGQQVTLRCSSQSGHNTVSWYQQALGQGPQFIFQYYREEENGRGNFPPRFSGLQFPNYSSELNVNALELDDSALYLCASSLSGRPQIYGYTFGSGTRLTVV.

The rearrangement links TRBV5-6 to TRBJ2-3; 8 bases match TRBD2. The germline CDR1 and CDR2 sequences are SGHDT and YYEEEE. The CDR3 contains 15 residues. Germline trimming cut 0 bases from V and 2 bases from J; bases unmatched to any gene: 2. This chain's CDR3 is CASSLVAGHTDTQYF. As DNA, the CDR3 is TGTGCCAGCAGCTTGGTAGCGGGGCACACAGATACGCAGTATTTT.

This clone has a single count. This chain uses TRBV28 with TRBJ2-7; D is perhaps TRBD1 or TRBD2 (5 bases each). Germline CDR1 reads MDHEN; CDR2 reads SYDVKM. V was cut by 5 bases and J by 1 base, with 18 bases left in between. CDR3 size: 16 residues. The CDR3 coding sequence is TGTGCCAGCAGTACAAGACCGGGACGGTGGTCCTACGAGCAGTACTTC. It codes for CASSTRPGRWSYEQYF.

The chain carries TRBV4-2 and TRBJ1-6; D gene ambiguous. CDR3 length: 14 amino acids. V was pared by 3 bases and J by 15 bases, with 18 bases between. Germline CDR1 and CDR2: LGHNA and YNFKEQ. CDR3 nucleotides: TGTGCCAGCAGCCAGGTACCCCTATCCCTTCGCCTCCACTTT. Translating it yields CASSQVPLSLRLHF.